In its sample, the clone carrying this T cell receptor (beta chain) was seen a few times. Antigen specificity is unknown. These data originate in a study of T cell repertoires in cytomegalovirus infection. Study results and caveats: Within the response measured ex vivo, HLA-C-restricted CMV-specific TCR beta clonotypes were dominant. Carriers of CMV plus the relevant HLA were identified by cumulative public TCR beta family frequency.

TCRdb re-analysed the reads in MiXCR, keeping a single row per CDR3 protein. The table shows about 460,000 distinct CDR3 sequences, with approximately 11% occurring only once. CDR1 is ENHRY and CDR2 is SYGVKD in the germline V gene. CDR3 length equals 18 residues. V trimming: 1 base; J trimming: 4 bases; junction bases outside the gene matches: 9. Sequenced input: PBMCs. This rearrangement joins TRBV10-3 to TRBJ2-6, with 8 nucleotides matching TRBD1. The clonotype was recovered from a human donor in good health (CMV status not recorded). Some clones in this sample may be carry-over from other donors' samples. CDR3 in amino acids: CAISEFSQGAKGANVLTF. The DNA for the CDR3 is TGTGCCATCAGTGAGTTTAGCCAGGGGGCGAAAGGGGCCAACGTCCTGACTTTC.